The 29 T cell receptor beta chains in this list originate from one sample, sequenced in a study of T cells in Graves' hyperthyroidism and ophthalmopathy. Authors of the study amplified TCR beta CDR3 regions from RNA transcripts. The HTBI set primed first-round TCR CDR3 RT-PCR. TCRdb re-analysed the multiplex PCR reads in MiXCR, keeping a single row per CDR3 protein. The sample records hundreds of thousands of distinct CDR3 sequences, around 39% being singletons. Sequencing input: blood. Source of these receptors: a man in his late teens or twenties with Graves' hyperthyroidism.

The chain employs TRBV19 and TRBJ2-7; D perhaps matches TRBD2 (6 bases). The CDR3 consists of 12 residues. Looked up from germline, CDR1 is LNHDA and CDR2 is SQIVND (reference sequence). V was clipped by 5 bases and J by 5 bases, with 10 bases between them. The CDR3 region is CASSAGSHEQYF. Written as DNA, the CDR3 is TGTGCCAGTAGTGCCGGGAGCCACGAGCAGTACTTC.

V gene TRBV2 combines with J gene TRBJ1-1; D is perhaps TRBD1 (6 bases). Germline CDR1 reads SNHLY; CDR2 reads FYNNEI. The V and J ends lost 6 bases and 3 bases respectively, with 14 bases between them. The CDR3 consists of 14 residues. CDR3 coding DNA: TGTGCCAGCAGAACAGGGTTAGTTGACACTGAAGCTTTCTTT. It encodes CASRTGLVDTEAFF.

This sequence joins TRBV29-1 and TRBJ2-3; no clear D. Germline V gene sequence: CDR1 SQVTM, CDR2 ANQGSEA. V was cut by 4 bases and J by 7 bases, with 12 bases left in between. The CDR3 sequence is 12 residues long. CDR3 sequence reads: CSVGVSIYTQYF. DNA of the CDR3: TGCAGCGTTGGCGTCTCCATTTATACGCAGTATTTT.

V is TRBV7-9 and J is TRBJ2-5; 9 bases agree with TRBD1. V trimming: 11 bases; J trimming: 4 bases; junction bases outside the gene matches: 14. This CDR3 region has 15 residues. Germline V gene lookup returns CDR1 SEHNR and CDR2 FQNEAQ (reference sequence). Written as DNA, the CDR3 is TGTGCCTGGAGTGCCTCCGGGACAGGGAGAGAGACCCAGTACTTC. Translating it yields CAWSASGTGRETQYF.

The rearrangement uses TRBV7-9 and TRBJ2-7; 11 nucleotides align to TRBD2. This CDR3 is 16 amino acids long. J gave up 2 bases and V 5 bases, and 8 bases lay outside the gene matches. Germline V gives CDR1 SEHNR, CDR2 FQNEAQ (reference sequence). The CDR3 nucleotides read TGTGCCAGCAGCCAAACTAGCGGGAGTATCGCCTACGAGCAGTACTTC. Translated, it gives CASSQTSGSIAYEQYF.

The chain is built from TRBV9 and TRBJ2-5, with TRBD1 matching 12 bases. The CDR3 extends over 15 amino acids. Per the germline V gene, CDR1 is SGDLS and CDR2 is YYNGEE. Unmatched junction bases numbered 5, after V lost 4 bases and J lost 4 bases. The chain's CDR3 is CASSMGQGARETQYF. The CDR3 region has the DNA TGTGCCAGCAGCATGGGACAGGGGGCCAGAGAGACCCAGTACTTC. The full variable domain, completed using reference TRBV9 and TRBJ2-5, is DSGVTQTPKHLITATGQRVTLRCSPRSGDLSVYWYQQSLDQGLQFLIQYYNGEERAKGNILERFSAQQFPDLHSELNLSSLELGDSALYFCASSMGQGARETQYFGPGTRLLVL.

This chain links TRBV7-3 with TRBJ2-6; 12 bases agree with TRBD2. The CDR3 extends over 17 amino acids. The germline V gene encodes CDR1 SGHTA and CDR2 FQGTGA. Unmatched junction bases numbered 3, after V lost 5 bases and J lost 1 base. The CDR3 spells CASSRTSGTSGANVLTF. Here the CDR3 DNA reads TGTGCCAGCAGCCGGACTAGCGGGACGTCTGGGGCCAACGTCCTGACTTTC.

This clonotype was detected only a few times. The junction does not match germline at one end; this may be a read error. The genes are TRBV10-3 and TRBJ1-1; D is undetermined. This CDR3 spans 12 amino acids. The V gene's germline CDR1 is ENHRY and CDR2 SYGVKD. The CDR3 region has the DNA TGTGCCAGCAGTTATGAGGTCACTGAAGCTTTCTTT. Amino acid sequence: CASSYEVTEAFF.

The genes are TRBV20-1 and TRBJ2-7, with 7 bases fitting TRBD2. V shed 3 bases and J 2 bases; nucleotides not matched to a gene: 7. Germline CDR1 reads DFQATT; CDR2 reads SNEGSKA (reference sequence). The CDR3 is 14 amino acids. CDR3 sequence: CSARASGTPYEQYF. CDR3 DNA: TGCAGTGCTAGGGCAAGCGGGACCCCCTACGAGCAGTACTTC.

The V gene is TRBV19, the J gene TRBJ1-2, with TRBD1 matching over 11 bases. Trimming removed 6 bases from V and 5 bases from J; junction bases left unmatched: 11. Germline loops: CDR1 LNHDA, CDR2 SQIVND (reference sequence). The CDR3 runs 16 residues. CDR3 amino acids: CASRPPLGQGGYGYTF. For the CDR3, the DNA is TGTGCCAGTAGGCCCCCACTGGGACAGGGGGGATATGGCTACACCTTC.

This clonotype occurred many times. V is TRBV29-1 and J is TRBJ1-3; D might be TRBD1 (5 bases). CDR3 length: 14 residues. Trimming cost V 3 bases and J 4 bases, with 13 bases left between them. CDR1 SQVTM and CDR2 ANQGSEA come from the germline V gene. CDR3 loop: CSVDLSGTGNTIYF. The CDR3 nucleotides read TGCAGCGTTGATTTATCGGGGACCGGAAACACCATATATTTT.

This clonotype was picked up a small number of times. The rearrangement uses TRBV7-2 and TRBJ2-7; a possible D gene is TRBD2 (5 bases). Germline lookup yields CDR1 SGHTA and CDR2 FQGNSA. The CDR3 runs to 16 residues. Trimming took off 5 bases at V and 2 bases at J, with 19 bases between the two ends. The CDR3 is CASSPDSRQRTYEQYF. The CDR3 DNA reads TGTGCCAGCAGCCCCGACTCGAGGCAGCGGACCTACGAGCAGTACTTC.

V is TRBV20-1 and J is TRBJ2-5, with 9 positions matching TRBD2. CDR3 length: 15 residues. The V gene's germline CDR1 is DFQATT and CDR2 SNEGSKA (reference sequence). J gave up 5 bases and V 2 bases, and 9 bases lay outside the gene matches. CDR3: CSARPTRGGAETQYF. CDR3 bases: TGCAGTGCTAGACCCACTCGCGGGGGGGCTGAGACCCAGTACTTC.

This clonotype appeared many times. The V gene is TRBV10-3, the J gene TRBJ1-1; tentatively, D is TRBD1 (6 bases). Trimming removed 3 bases at V and 8 bases at J, with 10 bases between. The germline V gene encodes CDR1 ENHRY and CDR2 SYGVKD. The CDR3 runs to 12 residues. This CDR3 reads CAISEPGEEAFF. CDR3 nucleotides: TGTGCCATCAGTGAACCAGGGGAGGAAGCTTTCTTT.

As concerns this clonotype: A read error may produce the germline difference seen at one junction end. The CDR3 DNA reads TGCGCCAGCAGCCAAGGGTCCGGCTTCCAAGAGACCCAGTACTTC. Translated, it gives CASSQGSGFQETQYF. This sequence joins TRBV5-8 and TRBJ2-5; D unclear. Germline V gives CDR1 SGHTS, CDR2 YDEGEE. This CDR3 region has 15 residues.

This clonotype was counted many times. This chain links TRBV5-4 with TRBJ1-1, with D unresolved. The V gene lost 0 bases and the J gene lost 3 bases, with 9 bases spanning the gap. Germline V gene lookup returns CDR1 SGHNT and CDR2 YYREEE (reference sequence). The CDR3 is 14 residues long. CDR3 protein: CASSLVGRHTEAFF. CDR3 in DNA: TGTGCCAGCAGCTTGGTAGGTCGGCACACTGAAGCTTTCTTT.

This clonotype has just one count. Mismatch with germline at one junction end may stem from a read error. The V and J genes are TRBV10-3 and TRBJ2-6; the match to TRBD1 covers 10 bases. CDR1 ENHRY and CDR2 SYGVKD come from the germline V gene. CDR3 length: 20 residues. The CDR3 spells CASSGRTGGEQNGGANVLTF. As DNA, the CDR3 is TGTGCCAGCAGTGGAAGGACAGGGGGTGAGCAAAATGGTGGGGCCAACGTCCTGACTTTC.

The chain links TRBV2 to TRBJ2-2; TRBD2 aligns across 12 bases. The germline V gene encodes CDR1 SNHLY and CDR2 FYNNEI. The ends lost 8 bases at V and 6 bases at J; junction bases unmatched: 4. The CDR3 sequence is 14 residues long. The chain's CDR3 is CASELAGGSGELFF. CDR3 DNA sequence: TGTGCCAGCGAACTAGCGGGGGGATCCGGGGAGCTGTTTTTT.

The chain has TRBV5-1 and TRBJ1-1, with D possibly TRBD1 on 5 matching bases. This CDR3 region has 14 residues. V was cut by 0 bases and J by 5 bases, with 11 bases left in between. Germline V gene lookup returns CDR1 SGHRS and CDR2 YFSETQ. CDR3 sequence reads: CASSLDRRKTEAFF. The CDR3 coding sequence is TGCGCCAGCAGCTTGGACAGGCGGAAGACTGAAGCTTTCTTT. Filled out from reference TRBV5-1 and TRBJ1-1, the complete variable domain reads KAGVTQTPRYLIKTRGQQVTLSCSPISGHRSVSWYQQTPGQGLQFLFEYFSETQRNKGNFPGRFSGRQFSNSRSEMNVSTLELGDSALYLCASSLDRRKTEAFFGQGTRLTVV.

This clonotype was seen more than once but under ten times. The rearrangement links TRBV19 to TRBJ2-6, with 9 nucleotides matching TRBD1. In germline, CDR1 is LNHDA, CDR2 SQIVND (reference sequence). V was pared by 9 bases and J by 1 base, with 4 bases of the junction left unmatched. CDR3 length equals 15 residues. CDR3 nucleotides: TGTGCCAGCAAGGACAGGGGTTCTGGGGCCAACGTCCTGACTTTC. This gives the protein CASKDRGSGANVLTF.

This clonotype has ten or more counts. This chain joins TRBV20-1 and TRBJ1-2; D is possibly TRBD1 (5 bases). V was pared by 3 bases and J by 4 bases, with 6 bases between. The CDR3 spans 11 residues. Germline V gives CDR1 DFQATT, CDR2 SNEGSKA (reference sequence). The CDR3 DNA reads as TGCAGTGCTAGGGGGCGCTATGGCTACACCTTC. This gives the protein CSARGRYGYTF.

This rearrangement joins TRBV11-3 to TRBJ2-7, with D perhaps TRBD2 (5 bases). In germline, CDR1 is SGHNT, CDR2 YENEEA. The length of the CDR3 is 14 residues. V dropped 4 bases and J dropped 5 bases, with 15 bases sitting between them. The CDR3, as DNA: TGTGCCAGCAGCTCCGGACTCAGTCTCCACGAGCAGTACTTC. It codes for CASSSGLSLHEQYF.

V is TRBV6-1 and J is TRBJ1-4; D is perhaps TRBD1 (5 bases). The CDR3 length is 16 residues. The V end was cut by 7 bases, the J end by 2 bases, with 17 bases between. Germline-derived CDR1 and CDR2 are MNHNS and SASEGT. The CDR3 DNA is TGTGCCAGCACCGAGGGAGGGGACGGTACTAATGAAAAACTGTTTTTT. Translation: CASTEGGDGTNEKLFF.

The table lists this clonotype with many counts. CDR3 sequence: CASSLGRGAGSPLHF. In nucleotides, the CDR3 is TGTGCCAGCAGCTTAGGACGGGGGGCCGGATCACCCCTCCACTTT. V gene TRBV7-9 combines with J gene TRBJ1-6, with D perhaps TRBD1 (6 bases). Germline CDR1 is SEHNR and CDR2 is FQNEAQ (reference sequence). This CDR3 region has 15 residues. V lost 1 base and J lost 10, with 14 bases in between.

This rearrangement joins TRBV2 to TRBJ1-5, with 7 bases matching TRBD1. Looked up from germline, CDR1 is SNHLY and CDR2 is FYNNEI. Losses at the gene ends were 5 bases for V and 7 bases for J; bases not matched to a gene: 8. The CDR3 contains 14 residues. The CDR3 nucleotides are TGTGCCAGCAGTCTCACAGGGGAATGGCAGCCCCAGCATTTT. Its protein product is CASSLTGEWQPQHF.

This rearrangement joins TRBV29-1 to TRBJ2-2; D is undetermined. CDR1 is SQVTM, CDR2 ANQGSEA, per germline. V was pared by 8 bases and J by 1 base, with 8 bases between. CDR3 size: 12 residues. CDR3 sequence (DNA): TGCAGCAGTGACGTGAACACCGGGGAGCTGTTTTTT. It specifies CSSDVNTGELFF.

This chain connects TRBV2 to TRBJ1-5; a possible D gene is TRBD1 (5 bases). The CDR3 runs 14 residues. Per germline, CDR1 SNHLY and CDR2 FYNNEI. The V end was cut by 4 bases, the J end by 5 bases, with 12 bases between. CDR3 sequence (DNA): TGTGCCAGCAGTGGGGACCGTATATATCAGCCCCAGCATTTT. Protein sequence: CASSGDRIYQPQHF.

This clonotype has just one count. CDR3 in amino acids: CSVRQGIWYF. For the CDR3, the DNA is TGCAGCGTGCGTCAGGGGATCTGGTACTTC. The V call is TRBV29-1, the J call TRBJ2-7, with D tentatively TRBD1 (6 bases). Trimming left V 6 bases short and J 12 bases short, with 15 bases between. Germline V CDR1 and CDR2: SQVTM, ANQGSEA. This CDR3 contains 10 residues.

As regards this clonotype: Relative to the germline gene, one junction end is altered; a read error may explain this. This chain connects TRBV9 to TRBJ1-3; D not certain. Germline-derived CDR1 and CDR2 are SGDLS and YYNGEE. This CDR3 comprises 16 residues. CDR3 amino acids: CASGVDPGNSGNTIYF. CDR3 nucleotides: TGTGCCAGCGGCGTAGACCCGGGCAACTCTGGAAACACCATATATTTT.